This T cell receptor beta chain comes out of a study of OX40 agonist ivuxolimab in advanced cancers. Germline CDR1 reads SGHTA; CDR2 reads FQGNSA. The CDR3 totals 16 residues. The V gene end was trimmed by 5 bases and the J gene end by 10 bases; junction bases not matched to a gene: 14. Clones were read by immunoSEQ multiplex PCR, and TCRdb kept only the in-frame ones, dropping some. There are fewer than 30,000 clones in the sample; over 75% occur only once, and around 50% lies in the top ten. V usage is TRBV7-2 and J usage is TRBJ1-6; 7 bases line up with TRBD1. The source of this sequence is an adult with an advanced solid tumor such as melanoma, head and neck, liver or kidney cancer. This sample comprised CD4+ or CD8+ T cells sorted from blood, obtained in a trial of the OX40 agonist ivuxolimab. CDR3 coding DNA: TGTGCCAGCAGCACCCTGCACCGACAGGGTCCCTCACCCCTCCACTTT. Amino acids: CASSTLHRQGPSPLHF.